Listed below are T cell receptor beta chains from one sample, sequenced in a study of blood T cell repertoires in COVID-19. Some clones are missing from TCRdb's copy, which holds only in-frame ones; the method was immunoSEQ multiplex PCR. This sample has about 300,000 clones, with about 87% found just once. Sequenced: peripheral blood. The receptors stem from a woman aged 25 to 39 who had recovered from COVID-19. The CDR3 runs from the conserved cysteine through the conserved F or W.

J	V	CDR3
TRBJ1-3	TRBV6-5	CASSYPSDRAGNTIYF
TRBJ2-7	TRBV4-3	CASSQDFRQGNSEQYF
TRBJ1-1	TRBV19	CASRFNGQGEAFF
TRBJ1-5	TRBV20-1	CSASMGQGREIYSNQPQHF
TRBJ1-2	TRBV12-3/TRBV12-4	CASCTRTGYGYTF
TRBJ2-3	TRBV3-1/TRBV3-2	CASSYASGGAVDTQYF
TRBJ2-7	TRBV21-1	CASITEDRAHEQYF
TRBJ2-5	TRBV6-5	CASSYLEGETQYF
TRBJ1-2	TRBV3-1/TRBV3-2	CASSQDWSQGAYGYTF
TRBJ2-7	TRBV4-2	CASSQDLAAGVILYEQYF
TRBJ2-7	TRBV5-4	CASSSGGIYEQYF
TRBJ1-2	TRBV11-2	CASSLWAGRGRGYGYTF
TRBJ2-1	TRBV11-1	CASSLAKGVHEQFF
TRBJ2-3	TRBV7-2	CASSLDTGKQYF
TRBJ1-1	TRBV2	CASRPGLWDTEAFF
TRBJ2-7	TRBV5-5	CASSLGGRYEQYF
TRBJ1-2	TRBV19	CASSSWDFGLNYGYTF
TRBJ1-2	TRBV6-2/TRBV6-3	CASSADSGYGYTF
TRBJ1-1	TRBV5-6	CASRLGQGNTEAFF
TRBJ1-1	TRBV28	CASTGGGQGTEAFF
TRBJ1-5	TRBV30	CAWREDPNQPQHF
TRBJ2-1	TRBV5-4	CASSLVIAGGLGLNEQFF
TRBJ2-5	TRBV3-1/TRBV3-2	CASSQAGLAGGPETQYF
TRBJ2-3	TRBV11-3	CASSLGSGGPSTDTQYF
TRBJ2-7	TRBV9	CASSVGDSISYEQYF
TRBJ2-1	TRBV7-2	CASSPLGGGSYNEQFF
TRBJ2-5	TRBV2	CASIGTGGVETQYF
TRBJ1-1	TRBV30	CAWSADRVNTEAFF
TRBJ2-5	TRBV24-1	CATSDPQGAGETQYF
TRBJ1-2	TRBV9	CASTSFPGVYGYTF
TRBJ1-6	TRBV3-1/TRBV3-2	CASSQVFQGNSPLHF
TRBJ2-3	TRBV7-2	CASSLRGTGFTDTQYF